The entry that follows covers one T cell receptor beta chain sequence. The antigen remains undetermined. The data are from a study of Graves' ophthalmopathy and Graves' hyperthyroidism. Whole-study results and caveats: Among thyroid clonotypes expanded above 0.001 frequency, most also appeared in blood.

The CDR3 totals 14 residues. Germline V lookup: CDR1 DFQATT, CDR2 SNEGSKA (reference sequence). V gave up 6 bases and J gave up 3 bases; unmatched junction bases: 5. Beta-chain TCR CDR3 regions were amplified from RNA transcripts. The first round was an RT-PCR with HTBI primers, and the second round was a multiplex PCR. Via MiXCR, TCRdb re-called the multiplex PCR reads, giving one row per CDR3 protein. The sample lists approximately 1.2 million distinct CDR3 sequences, about two fifths seen once, with around 10% in the top ten. The study recruited hyperthyroidism patients aged 18 to 65 who were newly diagnosed, under 2 months' duration.

The V call is TRBV20-1, the J call TRBJ2-2; 9 nucleotides align to TRBD1. The clonotype was recovered from an adult man with Graves' hyperthyroidism. Material: peripheral blood or thyroid tissue (not recorded which). CDR3 region: CSASGTGHTGELFF. The CDR3 region has the DNA TGCAGTGCATCTGGGACAGGGCACACCGGGGAGCTGTTTTTT.